These 5 T cell receptor beta chains were sequenced from one sample in a study of shared clonotypes between healthy human individuals. The data were produced by immunoSEQ multiplex PCR, yet TCRdb's version contains in-frame clones alone and is incomplete. This table holds over a million clones, about 80% found once. The sample comprised memory CD4+ T cells from PBMCs. Stated subset: CD45RA-negative fraction. These receptor sequences come from a man in his late teens or twenties in good health. Some clones in this sample may be carry-over from other donors' samples.

In its sample, this clone was seen many times. This same CDR3 is encoded by further DNA sequences in the sample. V usage is TRBV11-2 and J usage is TRBJ2-1; 8 nucleotides match TRBD2. This CDR3 has 14 residues. Germline V gene data show CDR1 as SGHAT and CDR2 as FQNNGV. V trimming: 7 bases; J trimming: 1 base; junction bases outside the gene matches: 3. The CDR3 DNA sequence: TGTGCCAGCAAGGGCGGGAGGTCCTACAATGAGCAGTTCTTC. Protein: CASKGGRSYNEQFF.

The V call is TRBV10-3, the J call TRBJ2-3, with D maybe TRBD2 (7 bases). Germline CDR1 reads ENHRY; CDR2 reads SYGVKD. Trimming took off 4 bases at V and 6 bases at J, with 17 bases between the two ends. The CDR3 runs 15 residues. The CDR3 spells CAISGEGGQADTQYF. The CDR3 coding sequence is TGTGCCATCAGTGGGGAGGGGGGCCAAGCGGATACGCAGTATTTT.

V gene TRBV13 combines with J gene TRBJ2-6; 10 positions agree with TRBD2. This CDR3 is built from 21 residues. Losses at the gene ends were 5 bases for V and 2 bases for J; bases not matched to a gene: 18. Looked up from germline, CDR1 is PRHDT and CDR2 is FYEKMQ (reference sequence). Written as DNA, the CDR3 is TGTGCCAGCAGCCGACGGATTGGGACTAGCGCTTATTTTACTGGGGCCAACGTCCTGACTTTC. Amino acid sequence: CASSRRIGTSAYFTGANVLTF. The full variable domain, with the rest looked up from reference TRBV13 and TRBJ2-6, is AAGVIQSPRHLIKEKRETATLKCYPIPRHDTVYWYQQGPGQDPQFLISFYEKMQSDKGSIPDRFSAQQFSDYHSELNMSSLELGDSALYFCASSRRIGTSAYFTGANVLTFGAGSRLTVL.

A word on this clone: Other nucleotide sequences from this sample produce the same CDR3. This sequence joins TRBV7-9 and TRBJ2-5, with 12 bases identical to TRBD2. With V trimmed by 5 bases and J by 4 bases, 2 bases remained unmatched. This CDR3 is built from 14 residues. The germline CDR1 and CDR2 sequences are SEHNR and FQNEAQ (reference sequence). CDR3 loop: CASSPTSGRETQYF. CDR3 DNA: TGTGCCAGCAGCCCGACTAGCGGGAGAGAGACCCAGTACTTC.

The chain uses TRBV6-6 and TRBJ2-7, with D unresolved. Germline values: CDR1 MNHNY, CDR2 SVGAGI (reference sequence). CDR3 length equals 14 residues. V was pared by 2 bases and J by 2 bases, with 10 bases between. Here the CDR3 DNA reads TGTGCCAGCAGTTACGGGTACAGTGCCTACGAGCAGTACTTC. It translates to CASSYGYSAYEQYF.